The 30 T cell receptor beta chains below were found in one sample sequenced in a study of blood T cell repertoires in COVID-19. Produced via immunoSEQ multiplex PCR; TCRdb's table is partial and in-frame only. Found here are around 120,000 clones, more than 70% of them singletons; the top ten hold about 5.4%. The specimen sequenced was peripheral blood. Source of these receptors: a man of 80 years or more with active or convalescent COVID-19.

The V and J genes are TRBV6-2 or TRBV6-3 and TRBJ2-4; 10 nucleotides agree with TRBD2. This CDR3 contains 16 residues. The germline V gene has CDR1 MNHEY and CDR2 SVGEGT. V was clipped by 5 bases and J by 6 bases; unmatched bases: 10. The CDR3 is CASSPFWTSGPNIQYF. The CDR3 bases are TGTGCCAGCAGTCCGTTCTGGACTAGCGGACCAAACATTCAGTACTTC.

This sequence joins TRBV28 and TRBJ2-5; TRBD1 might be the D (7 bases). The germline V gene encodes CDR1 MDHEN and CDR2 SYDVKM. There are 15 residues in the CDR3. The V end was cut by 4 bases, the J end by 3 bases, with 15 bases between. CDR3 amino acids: CASSSRGRGEETQYF. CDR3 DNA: TGTGCCAGCAGTTCGAGGGGGCGGGGTGAAGAGACCCAGTACTTC.

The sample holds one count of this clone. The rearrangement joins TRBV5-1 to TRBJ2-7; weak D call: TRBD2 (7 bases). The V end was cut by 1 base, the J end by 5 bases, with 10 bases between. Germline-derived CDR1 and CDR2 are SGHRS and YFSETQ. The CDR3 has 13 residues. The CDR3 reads CASSLPGGDEQYF. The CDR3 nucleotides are TGCGCCAGCAGCTTGCCGGGGGGCGACGAGCAGTACTTC. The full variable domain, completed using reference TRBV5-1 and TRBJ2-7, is KAGVTQTPRYLIKTRGQQVTLSCSPISGHRSVSWYQQTPGQGLQFLFEYFSETQRNKGNFPGRFSGRQFSNSRSEMNVSTLELGDSALYLCASSLPGGDEQYFGPGTRLTVT.

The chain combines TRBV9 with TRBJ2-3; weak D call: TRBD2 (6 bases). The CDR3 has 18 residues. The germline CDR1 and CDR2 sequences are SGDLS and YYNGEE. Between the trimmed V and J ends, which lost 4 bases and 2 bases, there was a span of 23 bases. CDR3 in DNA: TGTGCCAGCAGCATCTCAGGCGGGGCCTCCGACCTCACAGATACGCAGTATTTT. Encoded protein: CASSISGGASDLTDTQYF.

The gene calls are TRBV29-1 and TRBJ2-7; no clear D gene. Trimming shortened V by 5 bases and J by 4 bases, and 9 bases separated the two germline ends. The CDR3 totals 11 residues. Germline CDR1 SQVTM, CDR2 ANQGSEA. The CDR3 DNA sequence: TGCAGCGTTCTGACGGGTTACGAGCAGTACTTC. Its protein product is CSVLTGYEQYF.

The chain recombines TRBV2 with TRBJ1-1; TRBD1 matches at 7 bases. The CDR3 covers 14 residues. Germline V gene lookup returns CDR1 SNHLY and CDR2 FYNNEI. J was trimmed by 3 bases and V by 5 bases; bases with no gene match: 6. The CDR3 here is CASSLTGWDTEAFF. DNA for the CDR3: TGTGCCAGCAGTCTGACAGGGTGGGACACTGAAGCTTTCTTT.

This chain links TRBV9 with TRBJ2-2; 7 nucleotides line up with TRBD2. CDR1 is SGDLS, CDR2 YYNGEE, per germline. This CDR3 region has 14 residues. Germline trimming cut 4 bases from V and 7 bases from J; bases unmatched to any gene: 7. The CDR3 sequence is CASSIRGGRGELFF. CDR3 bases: TGTGCCAGCAGCATACGCGGGGGACGCGGGGAGCTGTTTTTT.

The CDR3, as DNA: TGTGCCAGCAGCTTAAACCCGGGAGGATACTATGGCTACACCTTC. Translated: CASSLNPGGYYGYTF. This chain uses TRBV11-1 with TRBJ1-2, with D unclear. The V and J ends lost 2 bases and 3 bases respectively, with 13 bases between them. From germline, CDR1 is SGHAT and CDR2 FQDESV (reference sequence). The CDR3 is made up of 15 amino acids.

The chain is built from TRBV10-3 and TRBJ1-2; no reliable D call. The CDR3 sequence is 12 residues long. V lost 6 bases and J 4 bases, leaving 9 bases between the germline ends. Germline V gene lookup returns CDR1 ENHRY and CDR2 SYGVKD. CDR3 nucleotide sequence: TGTGCCATCAGCCCCAACTCCTATGGCTACACCTTC. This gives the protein CAISPNSYGYTF.

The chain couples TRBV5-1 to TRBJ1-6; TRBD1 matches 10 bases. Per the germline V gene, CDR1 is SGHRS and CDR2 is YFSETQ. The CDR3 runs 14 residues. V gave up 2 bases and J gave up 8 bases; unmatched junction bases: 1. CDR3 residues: CASSLGQGDSPLHF. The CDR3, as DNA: TGCGCCAGCAGCTTAGGACAGGGGGATTCACCCCTCCACTTT.

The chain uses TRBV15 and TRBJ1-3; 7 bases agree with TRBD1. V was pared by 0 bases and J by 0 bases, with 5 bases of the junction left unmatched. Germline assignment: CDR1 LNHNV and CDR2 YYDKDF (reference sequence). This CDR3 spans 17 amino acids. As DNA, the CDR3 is TGTGCCACCAGCAGAGAAGGGACAGCCAACTCTGGAAACACCATATATTTT. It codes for CATSREGTANSGNTIYF.

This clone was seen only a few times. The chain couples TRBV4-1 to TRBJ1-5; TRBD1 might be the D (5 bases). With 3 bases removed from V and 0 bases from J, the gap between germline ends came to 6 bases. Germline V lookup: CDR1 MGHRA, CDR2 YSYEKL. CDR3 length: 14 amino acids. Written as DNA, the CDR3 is TGCGCCAGCAGCCAGGGGGGTAGCAATCAGCCCCAGCATTTT. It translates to CASSQGGSNQPQHF.

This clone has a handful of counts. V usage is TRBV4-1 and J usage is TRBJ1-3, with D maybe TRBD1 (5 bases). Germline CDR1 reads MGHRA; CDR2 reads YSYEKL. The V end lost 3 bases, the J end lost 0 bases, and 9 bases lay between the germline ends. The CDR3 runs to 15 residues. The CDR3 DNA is TGCGCCAGCAGCCAGGGGCCCCGCTCTGGAAACACCATATATTTT. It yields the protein CASSQGPRSGNTIYF.

The CDR3 DNA is TGTGCCAGCAGTTTATCGGGGACAGGGATGTACAATGAGCAGTTCTTC. It codes for CASSLSGTGMYNEQFF. The chain carries TRBV27 and TRBJ2-1; TRBD1 matches 9 bases. Losses at the gene ends were 0 bases for V and 4 bases for J; bases not matched to a gene: 4. The CDR3 loop spans 16 amino acids. Germline lookup yields CDR1 MNHEY and CDR2 SMNVEV (reference sequence).

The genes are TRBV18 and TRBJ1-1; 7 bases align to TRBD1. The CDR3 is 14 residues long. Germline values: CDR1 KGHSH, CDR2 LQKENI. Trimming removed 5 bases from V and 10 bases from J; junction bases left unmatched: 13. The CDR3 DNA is TGTGCCAGCTCAATCGGACAGGCCCGAATGGGAGCTTTCTTT. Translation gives CASSIGQARMGAFF.

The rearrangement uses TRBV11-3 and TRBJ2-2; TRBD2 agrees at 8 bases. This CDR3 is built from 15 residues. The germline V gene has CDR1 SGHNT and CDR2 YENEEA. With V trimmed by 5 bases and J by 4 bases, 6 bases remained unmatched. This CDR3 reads CASSPERGSTGELFF. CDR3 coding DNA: TGTGCCAGCAGCCCCGAGCGGGGGTCCACCGGGGAGCTGTTTTTT.

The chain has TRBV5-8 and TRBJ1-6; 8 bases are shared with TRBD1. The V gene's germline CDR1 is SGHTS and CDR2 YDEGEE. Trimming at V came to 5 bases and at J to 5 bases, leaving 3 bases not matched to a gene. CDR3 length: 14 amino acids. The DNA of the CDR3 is TGTGCCAGCAGGCAACAGGGGGATAATTCACCCCTCCACTTT. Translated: CASRQQGDNSPLHF.

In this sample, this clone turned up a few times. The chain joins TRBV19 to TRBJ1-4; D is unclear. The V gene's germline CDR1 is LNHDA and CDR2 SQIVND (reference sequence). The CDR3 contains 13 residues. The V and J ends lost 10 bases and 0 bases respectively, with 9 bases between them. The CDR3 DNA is TGTGCCACCTCAGCGGCAACTAATGAAAAACTGTTTTTT. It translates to CATSAATNEKLFF.

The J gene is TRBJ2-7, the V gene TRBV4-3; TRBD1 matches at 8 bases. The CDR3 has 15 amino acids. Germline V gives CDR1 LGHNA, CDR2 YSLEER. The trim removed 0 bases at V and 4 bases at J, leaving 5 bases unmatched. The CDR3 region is CASSQERDRWYEQYF. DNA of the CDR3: TGCGCCAGCAGCCAAGAAAGGGACAGGTGGTACGAGCAGTACTTC.

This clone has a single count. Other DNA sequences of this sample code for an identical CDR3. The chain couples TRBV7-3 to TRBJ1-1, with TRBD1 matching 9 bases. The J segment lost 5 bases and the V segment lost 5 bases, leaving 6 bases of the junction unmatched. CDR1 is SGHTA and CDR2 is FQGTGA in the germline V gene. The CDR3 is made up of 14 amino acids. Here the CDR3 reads CASSLTGGGTEAFF. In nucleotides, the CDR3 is TGTGCCAGCAGCCTGACAGGGGGAGGTACTGAAGCTTTCTTT.

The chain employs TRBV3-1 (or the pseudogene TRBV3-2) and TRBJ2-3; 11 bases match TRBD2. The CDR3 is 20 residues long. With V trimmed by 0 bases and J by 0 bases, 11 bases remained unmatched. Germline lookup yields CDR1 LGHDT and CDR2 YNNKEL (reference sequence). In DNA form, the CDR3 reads TGTGCCAGCAGCCAAGATCCTCCTAGCGGGGGGAAGTGGAGCACAGATACGCAGTATTTT. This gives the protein CASSQDPPSGGKWSTDTQYF.

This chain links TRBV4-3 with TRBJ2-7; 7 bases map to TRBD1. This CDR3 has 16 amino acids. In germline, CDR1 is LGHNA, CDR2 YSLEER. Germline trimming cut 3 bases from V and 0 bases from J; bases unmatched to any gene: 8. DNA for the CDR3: TGCGCCAGCAGCCAGGGTACAGGGGCTGTCTCCTACGAGCAGTACTTC. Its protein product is CASSQGTGAVSYEQYF.

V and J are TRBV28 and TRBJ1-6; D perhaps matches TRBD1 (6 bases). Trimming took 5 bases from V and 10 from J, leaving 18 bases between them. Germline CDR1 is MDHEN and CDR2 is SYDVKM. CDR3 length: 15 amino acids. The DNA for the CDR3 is TGTGCCAGCAGTCCCCACAGGGAGGGGGGATCACCCCTCCACTTT. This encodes CASSPHREGGSPLHF. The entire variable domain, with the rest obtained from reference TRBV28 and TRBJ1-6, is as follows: DVKVTQSSRYLVKRTGEKVFLECVQDMDHENMFWYRQDPGLGLRLIYFSYDVKMKEKGDIPEGYSVSREKKERFSLILESASTNQTSMYLCASSPHREGGSPLHFGNGTRLTVT.

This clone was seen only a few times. The CDR3 DNA follows: TGTGCCAGCAGTTACGAGGTCGGACAGCCCCAGCATTTT. Amino acids: CASSYEVGQPQHF. V and J are TRBV6-2 or TRBV6-3 and TRBJ1-5; D remains ambiguous. CDR1 and CDR2 (germline): MNHEY, SVGEGT. Between the trimmed V and J ends, which lost 2 bases and 7 bases, there was a span of 9 bases. The CDR3 spans 13 residues.

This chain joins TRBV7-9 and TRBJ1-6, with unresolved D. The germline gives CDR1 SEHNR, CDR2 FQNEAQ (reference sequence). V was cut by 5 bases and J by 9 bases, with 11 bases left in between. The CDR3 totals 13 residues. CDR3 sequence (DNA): TGTGCCAGCAGCCCCGGGGTCTCTTCACCCCTCCACTTT. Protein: CASSPGVSSPLHF.

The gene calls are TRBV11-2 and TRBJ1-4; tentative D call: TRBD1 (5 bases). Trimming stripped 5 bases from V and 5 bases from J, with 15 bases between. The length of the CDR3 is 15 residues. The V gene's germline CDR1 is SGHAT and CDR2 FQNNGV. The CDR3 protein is CASSDPRGRNEKLFF. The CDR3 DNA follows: TGTGCCAGCAGCGACCCTCGGGGGAGGAATGAAAAACTGTTTTTT. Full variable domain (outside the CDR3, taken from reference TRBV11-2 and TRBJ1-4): EAGVAQSPRYKIIEKRQSVAFWCNPISGHATLYWYQQILGQGPKLLIQFQNNGVVDDSQLPKDRFSAERLKGVDSTLKIQPAKLEDSAVYLCASSDPRGRNEKLFFGSGTQLSVL.

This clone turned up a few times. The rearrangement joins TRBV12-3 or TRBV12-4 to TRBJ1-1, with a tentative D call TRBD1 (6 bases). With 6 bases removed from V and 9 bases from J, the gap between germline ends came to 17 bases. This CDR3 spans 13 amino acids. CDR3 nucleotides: TGTGCCAGCAGCCCGACAGGTCACCTGCAAGCTTTCTTT. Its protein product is CASSPTGHLQAFF.

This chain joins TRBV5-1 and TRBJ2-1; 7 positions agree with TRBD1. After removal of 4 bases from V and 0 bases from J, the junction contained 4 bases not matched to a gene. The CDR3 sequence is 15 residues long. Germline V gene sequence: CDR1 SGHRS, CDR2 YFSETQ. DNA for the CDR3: TGCGCCAGCAGCCCCGGGACAGCCTCCTACAATGAGCAGTTCTTC. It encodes CASSPGTASYNEQFF.

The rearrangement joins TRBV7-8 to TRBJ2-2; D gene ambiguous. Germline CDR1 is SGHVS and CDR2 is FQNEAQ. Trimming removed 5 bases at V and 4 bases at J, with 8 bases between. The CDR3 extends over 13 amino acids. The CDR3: CASSPRPTGELFF. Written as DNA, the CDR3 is TGTGCCAGCAGCCCTAGACCCACCGGGGAGCTGTTTTTT.

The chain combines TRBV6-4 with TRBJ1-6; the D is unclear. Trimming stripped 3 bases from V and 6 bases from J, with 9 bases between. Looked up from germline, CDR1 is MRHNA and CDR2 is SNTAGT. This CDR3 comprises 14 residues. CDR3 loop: CASSEASGNSPLHF. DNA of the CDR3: TGTGCCAGCAGTGAAGCATCCGGTAATTCACCCCTCCACTTT.